The present entry profiles one T cell receptor (beta chain) with its context. This entry belongs to a study of blood T cell repertoires in COVID-19. About the research overall: Both acute and convalescent COVID-19 samples were obtained from the United States, Italy and Spain.

In the authors' methods: From reference gene primer amplification, estimates of nucleated cell counts were derived. Here immunoSEQ multiplex PCR was the method, and the copy in TCRdb shows in-frame clones only, minus some. V and J calls and clone size follow that table, whereas D and trimming were derived from the DNA. This sample has about 190,000 clones, with roughly 84% found just once. The cohort comprised adults aged about 18 to 100 years residing in about 25 US areas. Participant-reported clinical history was the basis for cohort assignment. CDR1 SGHTA and CDR2 FQGNSA come from the germline V gene. This CDR3 contains 15 residues. V lost 5 bases to trimming and J lost 6 bases; unmatched junction nucleotides: 6.

The chain employs TRBV7-2 and TRBJ2-3; TRBD2 agrees at 12 bases. The specimen was PBMCs or T cells enriched from blood (not recorded which). The origin of this receptor is a woman aged 25 to 39 who had been exposed to COVID-19. DNA for the CDR3: TGTGCCAGCAGCGCGCGGACTAGCGGGGTCGATACGCAGTATTTT. Amino acid sequence: CASSARTSGVDTQYF.